This T cell receptor beta chain was sequenced during a study of shared clonotypes between healthy human individuals. The table came from immunoSEQ multiplex PCR; TCRdb's copy has only in-frame clones and leaves some out. The sample carries roughly 2.4 million clones, almost 96% recorded once. This CDR3 spans 14 amino acids. V lost 4 bases to trimming and J lost 5 bases; unmatched junction nucleotides: 7. Looked up from germline, CDR1 is SGHRS and CDR2 is YFSETQ. The sequence came from a man between 18 and 35 years old in good health. Sequenced input: naive CD4+ T cells sorted from blood. The subset here: CD45RA+ positively selected. The rearrangement uses TRBV5-1 and TRBJ2-7, with TRBD1 matching over 9 bases. The DNA for the CDR3 is TGCGCCAGCAGCCTCCCACAGGGGGCACACGAGCAGTACTTC. Translated, it gives CASSLPQGAHEQYF.